The clone carrying this TCR beta chain came up once. The treatment here: roughly 18 received Ad26.COV2.S at low or high dose, single or two shots; about 5 received placebo; per-sample allocation not given. Samples came from day 63 after the first vaccine or placebo injection. Sequenced by immunoSEQ multiplex PCR; TCRdb stores in-frame clones only, minus some. The data show 330,000 or so clones, 85% to 90% seen once. Trimming shortened V by 0 bases and J by 5 bases, and 10 bases separated the two germline ends. The CDR3 totals 14 residues. The V gene's germline CDR1 is MNHEY and CDR2 SVGEGT. The data stem from a study of Ad26.COV2.S vaccination and SARS-CoV-2 variants.

The chain is built from TRBV6-2 or TRBV6-3 and TRBJ2-5; D gene ambiguous. This TCR derives from a person aged 18 to 65 who received the Ad26.COV2.S COVID-19 vaccine or a placebo. The sequencing here drew on peripheral blood, taken in a trial of Ad26.COV2.S vaccine versus placebo. The CDR3 loop is CASSYSGSRETQYF. CDR3 bases: TGTGCCAGCAGTTACTCGGGTAGCCGGGAGACCCAGTACTTC.